The TCR beta chain described here comes from a study of blood T cell repertoires in COVID-19. Study-level information: The study drew acute and convalescent COVID-19 samples from the United States, Italy and Spain. T cells, B-cell-depleted T cells, or PBMCs provided the cDNA or gDNA that served as material.

In the authors' methods: Reference gene primer amplification in the assay estimated nucleated cell counts. Only in-frame clones appear in the TCRdb table, and some are missing; sequencing was by immunoSEQ multiplex PCR. D and trimming were read from the DNA, whereas the V and J calls and clone size are those reported in that table. Seen here are roughly 80,000 clones, approximately 89% observed once, and the top ten hold roughly 6%. This CDR3 has 14 residues. Germline-derived CDR1 and CDR2 are SNHLY and FYNNEI. V shed 4 bases and J shed 7 bases, with 16 bases lying between them. The sequenced sample consisted of peripheral blood. The source of this sequence is a man in his fifties with active COVID-19. The chain is built from TRBV2 and TRBJ1-2, with a tentative D call TRBD1 (6 bases). The CDR3 here is CASSVSGGGPGYTF. DNA for the CDR3: TGTGCCAGCAGTGTTTCTGGGGGCGGTCCTGGCTACACCTTC.